The present T cell receptor (beta chain) was sequenced within a study of blood T cell repertoires in COVID-19. Study at large: Sites in the United States, Italy and Spain provided acute and convalescent COVID-19 samples. PBMCs, B-cell-depleted T cells, or T cells provided the cDNA or gDNA that made up the material.

Study processing details: Scientists estimated how many nucleated cells there were by amplifying reference gene primers. Method: immunoSEQ multiplex PCR; TCRdb's copy keeps in-frame clones and lacks some. Clone size and V and J calls were adopted from that table, with D and trimming inferred from the DNA. The sample has approximately 210,000 clones, 80% to 90% seen once. Trimming took 9 bases from V and 2 from J; bases not matched to a gene: 8. Germline CDR1 and CDR2: SGHNT and YYREEE (reference sequence). The CDR3 contains 13 residues. The V call is TRBV5-4, the J call TRBJ2-7; 7 bases are shared with TRBD1. Sequences were obtained from peripheral blood. The receptor's source is a man aged 30-40 years who had recovered from COVID-19. The CDR3, as DNA: TGTGCCACAGGACAGGAGTCTACCTACGAGCAGTACTTC. It specifies CATGQESTYEQYF. The full variable domain, completed using reference TRBV5-4 and TRBJ2-7, is ETGVTQSPTHLIKTRGQQVTLRCSSQSGHNTVSWYQQALGQGPQFIFQYYREEENGRGNFPPRFSGLQFPNYSSELNVNALELDDSALYLCATGQESTYEQYFGPGTRLTVT.